This TCR beta chain was captured in a study of T cell changes during pregnancy in multiple sclerosis. CDR1 and CDR2 (germline): SGDLS, YYNGEE. V was shortened by 2 bases and J by 7 bases, with 10 bases between the two germline ends. The CDR3 sequence is 13 residues long. This clone appeared a few times. The table came from immunoSEQ multiplex PCR; TCRdb's copy has only in-frame clones and leaves some out. Of fewer than 20,000 clones in the sample, around 97% were seen once. This clonotype was sampled from a female donor with multiple sclerosis, enrolled in a pregnancy study. Sequencing was performed on peripheral blood, taken in the third trimester of pregnancy. This chain links TRBV9 with TRBJ2-1; maybe TRBD2 (5 bases). The CDR3 protein is CASSVFSENEQFF. The CDR3 DNA reads TGTGCCAGCAGCGTCTTTAGCGAAAATGAGCAGTTCTTC.